One and the same sample provided the 10 T cell receptor beta chains below, sequenced in a study of T cell repertoires in cytomegalovirus infection. These TCRs' antigens remain unknown. TCRdb reprocessed the reads with MiXCR, giving one entry per CDR3 protein. The repertoire includes about 310,000 distinct CDR3 sequences, around 25% of them detected once, and 10% to 15% sits in the top ten. The starting material was cultured PBMCs, obtained from culture after CMV antigen stimulation. These receptor sequences come from a human donor in good health (CMV status not recorded). Some clones in this sample may be carry-over from other donors' samples.

The J gene is TRBJ1-2, the V gene TRBV7-9; 8 nucleotides align to TRBD1. The junction had 4 bases not matched to a gene; V was cut back by 1 base and J by 3 bases. Germline CDR1 reads SEHNR; CDR2 reads FQNEAQ (reference sequence). This CDR3 comprises 15 residues. The CDR3 loop is CASSLGDRGDYGYTF. The CDR3 DNA is TGTGCCAGCAGCTTAGGAGACAGGGGTGACTATGGCTACACCTTC.

This clonotype was recorded a few times. The V call is TRBV2, the J call TRBJ1-5; a weak D match, TRBD1 (5 bases). Deletions cut 3 bases from V and 11 bases from J, with 14 bases between. The CDR3 is 13 amino acids. The V gene's germline CDR1 is SNHLY and CDR2 FYNNEI. Here the CDR3 reads CASSEDTPGAQHF. Here the CDR3 DNA reads TGTGCCAGCAGTGAGGACACCCCGGGGGCCCAGCATTTT.

A few counts support this clonotype. This chain links TRBV2 with TRBJ2-1; 13 bases match TRBD2. Germline V gene sequence: CDR1 SNHLY, CDR2 FYNNEI. With V trimmed by 6 bases and J by 6 bases, 14 bases remained unmatched. CDR3 length: 18 amino acids. The DNA of the CDR3 is TGTGCCAGCAGACTTAGACTAGCGGGAGGCCCCGAGAGCAATGAGCAGTTCTTC. Translated: CASRLRLAGGPESNEQFF.

This clonotype came up many times. CDR3 amino acids: CASKLAGGNEQYF. The DNA for the CDR3 is TGTGCCAGCAAACTAGCGGGAGGGAACGAGCAGTACTTC. V and J are TRBV7-2 and TRBJ2-7; 13 bases are a match to TRBD2. V lost 7 bases and J lost 5; bases outside the gene matches: 2. The germline V gene has CDR1 SGHTA and CDR2 FQGNSA. The CDR3 is 13 residues long.

This clonotype was counted ten times or more. The chain employs TRBV28 and TRBJ2-1, with 7 positions matching TRBD1. J was trimmed by 4 bases and V by 2 bases; bases with no gene match: 5. The germline CDR1 and CDR2 sequences are MDHEN and SYDVKM. There are 15 residues in the CDR3. CDR3 residues: CASSLGRGWYNEQFF. CDR3 coding DNA: TGTGCCAGCAGTTTAGGCAGGGGGTGGTACAATGAGCAGTTCTTC.

In this sample, this clonotype turned up once. The rearrangement links TRBV28 to TRBJ1-3; D is perhaps TRBD1 (5 bases). The V and J ends lost 6 bases and 1 base respectively, with 16 bases between them. CDR3 size: 16 residues. Germline values: CDR1 MDHEN, CDR2 SYDVKM. The CDR3 DNA is TGTGCCAGCAGCCAACCCAACGGACATTCTGGAAACACCATATATTTT. Translation gives CASSQPNGHSGNTIYF.

This chain joins TRBV7-9 and TRBJ1-2; 8 nucleotides match TRBD1. Germline loops: CDR1 SEHNR, CDR2 FQNEAQ (reference sequence). With V trimmed by 5 bases and J by 8 bases, 13 bases remained unmatched. The CDR3 runs 15 residues. The CDR3 bases are TGTGCCAGCAGCCATACCGCTGACAGGGGTCGGGGCTACACCTTC. The encoded protein is CASSHTADRGRGYTF. The variable domain in full, completed from reference TRBV7-9 and TRBJ1-2, reads DTGVSQNPRHKITKRGQNVTFRCDPISEHNRLYWYRQTLGQGPEFLTYFQNEAQLEKSRLLSDRFSAERPKGSFSTLEIQRTEQGDSAMYLCASSHTADRGRGYTFGSGTRLTVV.

This chain connects TRBV5-4 to TRBJ1-1; D gene uncertain. The CDR3 spans 14 residues. Germline values: CDR1 SGHNT, CDR2 YYREEE (reference sequence). Trimming removed 4 bases at V and 0 bases at J, with 10 bases between. The CDR3 coding sequence is TGTGCCAGCAGCCTACAGCTTTTGAACACTGAAGCTTTCTTT. This encodes CASSLQLLNTEAFF.

The DNA of the CDR3 is TGTGCCAGCAGCCGAGGGACTAGCGGGAGAAAGTGGGTAGAGACCCAGTACTTC. As protein: CASSRGTSGRKWVETQYF. V and J are TRBV28 and TRBJ2-5; 14 bases agree with TRBD2. The CDR3 sequence is 18 residues long. Germline-derived CDR1 and CDR2 are MDHEN and SYDVKM. Trimming cost V 6 bases and J 4 bases; bases outside gene matches: 13.

There are many counts of this clonotype. V gene TRBV25-1 combines with J gene TRBJ1-2; 10 bases match TRBD1. CDR1 and CDR2 (germline): MGHDK, SYGVNS. The V and J ends lost 5 bases and 8 bases, in that order; junction bases with no gene match: 5. This CDR3 contains 13 residues. This CDR3 reads CASSLTGGIGYTF. DNA for the CDR3: TGTGCCAGCAGTCTGACAGGGGGCATCGGCTACACCTTC.